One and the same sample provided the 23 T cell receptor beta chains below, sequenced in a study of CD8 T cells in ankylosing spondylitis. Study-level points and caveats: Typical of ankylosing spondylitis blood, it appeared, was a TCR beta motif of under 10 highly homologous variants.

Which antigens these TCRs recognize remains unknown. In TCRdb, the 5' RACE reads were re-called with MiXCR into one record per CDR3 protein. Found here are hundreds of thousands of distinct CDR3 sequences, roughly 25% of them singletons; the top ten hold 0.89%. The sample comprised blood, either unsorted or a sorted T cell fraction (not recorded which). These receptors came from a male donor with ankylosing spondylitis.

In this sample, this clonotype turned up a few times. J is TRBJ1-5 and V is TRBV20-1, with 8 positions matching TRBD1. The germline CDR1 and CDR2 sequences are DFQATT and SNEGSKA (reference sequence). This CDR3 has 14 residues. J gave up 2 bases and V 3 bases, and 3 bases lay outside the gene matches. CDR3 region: CSASRGLGNQPQHF. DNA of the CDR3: TGCAGTGCTAGCAGGGGGCTTGGCAATCAGCCCCAGCATTTT.

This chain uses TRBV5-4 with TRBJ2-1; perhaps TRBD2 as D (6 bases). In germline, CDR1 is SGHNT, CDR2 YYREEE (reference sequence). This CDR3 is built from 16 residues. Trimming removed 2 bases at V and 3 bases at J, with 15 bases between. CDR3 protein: CASSLGGVGGYNEQFF. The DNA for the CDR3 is TGTGCCAGCAGCTTAGGAGGGGTTGGAGGCTACAATGAGCAGTTCTTC.

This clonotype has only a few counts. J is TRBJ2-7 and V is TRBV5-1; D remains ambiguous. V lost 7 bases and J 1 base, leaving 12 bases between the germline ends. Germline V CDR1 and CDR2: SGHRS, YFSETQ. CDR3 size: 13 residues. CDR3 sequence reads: CASGFTESYEQYF. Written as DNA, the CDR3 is TGCGCCAGCGGGTTTACAGAGTCCTACGAGCAGTACTTC.

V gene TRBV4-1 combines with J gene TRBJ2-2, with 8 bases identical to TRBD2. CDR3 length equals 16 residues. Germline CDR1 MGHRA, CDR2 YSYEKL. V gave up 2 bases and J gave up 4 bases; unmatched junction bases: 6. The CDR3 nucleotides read TGCGCCAGCAGCCAACGGACTAGCAGTTCCACCGGGGAGCTGTTTTTT. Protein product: CASSQRTSSSTGELFF.

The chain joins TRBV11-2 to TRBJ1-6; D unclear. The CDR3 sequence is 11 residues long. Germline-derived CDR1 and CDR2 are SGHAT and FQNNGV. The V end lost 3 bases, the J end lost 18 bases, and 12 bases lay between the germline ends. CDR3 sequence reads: CASSFGLGHHF. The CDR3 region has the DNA TGTGCCAGCAGCTTCGGGCTCGGCCACCACTTT.

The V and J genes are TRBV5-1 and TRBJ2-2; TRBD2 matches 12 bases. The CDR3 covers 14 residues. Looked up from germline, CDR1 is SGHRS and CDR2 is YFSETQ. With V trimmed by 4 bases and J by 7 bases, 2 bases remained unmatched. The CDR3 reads CASSPGLAGGELFF. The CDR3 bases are TGCGCCAGCAGCCCGGGACTAGCGGGCGGGGAGCTGTTTTTT.

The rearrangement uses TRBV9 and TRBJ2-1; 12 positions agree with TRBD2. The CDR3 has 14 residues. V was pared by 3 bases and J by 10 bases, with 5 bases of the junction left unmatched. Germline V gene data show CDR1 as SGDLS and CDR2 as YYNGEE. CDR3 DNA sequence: TGTGCCAGCAGCGCTAGCGGGAGGGCCGACGAGCAGTTCTTC. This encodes CASSASGRADEQFF.

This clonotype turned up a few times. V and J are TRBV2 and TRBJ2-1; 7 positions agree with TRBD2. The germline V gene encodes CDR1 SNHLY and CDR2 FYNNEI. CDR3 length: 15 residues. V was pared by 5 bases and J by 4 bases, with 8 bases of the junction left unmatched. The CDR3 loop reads CASSPLSGGYNEQFF. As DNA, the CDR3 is TGTGCCAGCAGTCCACTCTCGGGAGGATACAATGAGCAGTTCTTC.

CDR3 coding DNA: TGCAGTGCTAGATACCATAGCGGGAGAGGGGCCACCGGGGAGCTGTTTTTT. This translates into CSARYHSGRGATGELFF. The chain joins TRBV20-1 to TRBJ2-2, with 9 bases fitting TRBD2. CDR1 is DFQATT, CDR2 SNEGSKA, per germline (reference sequence). The CDR3 covers 17 residues. The V gene end was trimmed by 2 bases and the J gene end by 4 bases; junction bases not matched to a gene: 11.

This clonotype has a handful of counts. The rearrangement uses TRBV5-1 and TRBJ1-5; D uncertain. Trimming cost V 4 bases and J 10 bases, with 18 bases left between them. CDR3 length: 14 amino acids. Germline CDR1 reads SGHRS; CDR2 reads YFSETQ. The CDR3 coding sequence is TGCGCCAGCAGCCAGGAAGATAGATACGGCCCCCAGCATTTT. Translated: CASSQEDRYGPQHF. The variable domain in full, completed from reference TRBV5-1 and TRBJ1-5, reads KAGVTQTPRYLIKTRGQQVTLSCSPISGHRSVSWYQQTPGQGLQFLFEYFSETQRNKGNFPGRFSGRQFSNSRSEMNVSTLELGDSALYLCASSQEDRYGPQHFGDGTRLSIL.

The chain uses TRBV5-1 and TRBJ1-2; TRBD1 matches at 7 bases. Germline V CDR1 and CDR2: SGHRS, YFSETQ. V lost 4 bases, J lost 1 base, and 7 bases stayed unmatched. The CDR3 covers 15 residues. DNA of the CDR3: TGCGCCAGCAGCCCTGCTGGGACAGATAACTATGGCTACACCTTC. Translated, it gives CASSPAGTDNYGYTF. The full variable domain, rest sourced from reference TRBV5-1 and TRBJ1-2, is KAGVTQTPRYLIKTRGQQVTLSCSPISGHRSVSWYQQTPGQGLQFLFEYFSETQRNKGNFPGRFSGRQFSNSRSEMNVSTLELGDSALYLCASSPAGTDNYGYTFGSGTRLTVV.

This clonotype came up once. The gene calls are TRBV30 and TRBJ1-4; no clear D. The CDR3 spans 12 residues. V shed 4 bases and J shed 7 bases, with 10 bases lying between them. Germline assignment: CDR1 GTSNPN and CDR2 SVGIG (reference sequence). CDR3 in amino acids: CAWNLVGEKLFF. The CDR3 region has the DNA TGTGCCTGGAATCTGGTCGGTGAAAAACTGTTTTTT.

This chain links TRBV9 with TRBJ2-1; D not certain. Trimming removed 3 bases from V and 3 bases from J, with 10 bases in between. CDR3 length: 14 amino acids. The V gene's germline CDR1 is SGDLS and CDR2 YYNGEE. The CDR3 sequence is CASSATLGYNEQFF. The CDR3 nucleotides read TGTGCCAGCAGCGCCACTTTGGGCTACAATGAGCAGTTCTTC.

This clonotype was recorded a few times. CDR3 sequence: CASSVERNTEAFF. In nucleotides, the CDR3 is TGTGCCAGCAGTGTTGAGCGGAACACTGAAGCTTTCTTT. The chain is built from TRBV2 and TRBJ1-1; no reliable D call. V was cut by 4 bases and J by 1 base, with 7 bases left in between. The V gene's germline CDR1 is SNHLY and CDR2 FYNNEI. The CDR3 runs 13 residues.

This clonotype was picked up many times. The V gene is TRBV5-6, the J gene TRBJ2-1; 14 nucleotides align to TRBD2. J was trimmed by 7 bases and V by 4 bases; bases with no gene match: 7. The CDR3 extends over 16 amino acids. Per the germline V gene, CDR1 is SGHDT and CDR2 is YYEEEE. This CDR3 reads CASSPGLAGVGNEQFF. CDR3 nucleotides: TGTGCCAGCAGCCCGGGACTAGCGGGAGTGGGGAATGAGCAGTTCTTC.

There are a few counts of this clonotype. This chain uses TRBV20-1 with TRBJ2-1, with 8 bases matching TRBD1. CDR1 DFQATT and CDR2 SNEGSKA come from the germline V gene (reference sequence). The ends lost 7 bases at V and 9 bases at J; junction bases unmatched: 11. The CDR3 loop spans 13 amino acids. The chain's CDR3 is CSGGEQGGIEQFF. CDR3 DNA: TGCAGTGGAGGGGAACAGGGGGGCATTGAGCAGTTCTTC.

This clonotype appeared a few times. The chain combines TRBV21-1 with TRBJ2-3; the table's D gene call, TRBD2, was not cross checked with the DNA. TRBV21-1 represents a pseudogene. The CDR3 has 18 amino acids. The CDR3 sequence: CASSKASGLAIRTDTQYF. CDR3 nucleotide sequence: TGTGCCAGCAGCAAAGCGTCCGGACTAGCGATCCGCACAGATACGCAGTATTTT.

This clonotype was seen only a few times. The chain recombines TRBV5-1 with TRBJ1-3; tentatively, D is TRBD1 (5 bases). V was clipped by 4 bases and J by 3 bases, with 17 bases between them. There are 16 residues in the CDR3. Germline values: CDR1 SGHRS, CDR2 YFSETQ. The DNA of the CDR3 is TGCGCCAGCAGCCCCGGGGGGGACCTGCTTGGAAACACCATATATTTT. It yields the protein CASSPGGDLLGNTIYF.

The CDR3 DNA reads TGCAGTGCTTCGTGGACAGGCCCCAATCAGCCCCAGCATTTT. Translating gives CSASWTGPNQPQHF. The chain is built from TRBV20-1 and TRBJ1-5; 7 bases align to TRBD1. From germline, CDR1 is DFQATT and CDR2 SNEGSKA (reference sequence). This CDR3 contains 14 residues. V lost 5 bases to trimming and J lost 3 bases; unmatched junction nucleotides: 7.

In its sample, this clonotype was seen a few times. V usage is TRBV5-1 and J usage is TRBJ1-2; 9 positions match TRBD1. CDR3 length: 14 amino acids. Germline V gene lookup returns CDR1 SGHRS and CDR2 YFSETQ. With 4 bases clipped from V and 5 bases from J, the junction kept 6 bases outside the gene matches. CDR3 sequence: CASSPPTGGYGYTF. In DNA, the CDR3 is TGCGCCAGCAGCCCCCCGACAGGGGGGTATGGCTACACCTTC.

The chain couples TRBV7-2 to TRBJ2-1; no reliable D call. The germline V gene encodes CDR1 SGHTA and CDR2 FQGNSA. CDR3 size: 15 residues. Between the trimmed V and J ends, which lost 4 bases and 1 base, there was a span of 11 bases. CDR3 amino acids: CASSSDLGSYNEQFF. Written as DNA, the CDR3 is TGTGCCAGCAGCTCAGACTTAGGATCCTACAATGAGCAGTTCTTC.

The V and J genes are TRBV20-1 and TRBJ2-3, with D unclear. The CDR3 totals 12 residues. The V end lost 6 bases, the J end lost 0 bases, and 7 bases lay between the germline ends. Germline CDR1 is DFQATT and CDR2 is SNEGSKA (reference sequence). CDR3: CSATMSTDTQYF. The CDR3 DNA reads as TGCAGTGCCACTATGAGCACAGATACGCAGTATTTT.

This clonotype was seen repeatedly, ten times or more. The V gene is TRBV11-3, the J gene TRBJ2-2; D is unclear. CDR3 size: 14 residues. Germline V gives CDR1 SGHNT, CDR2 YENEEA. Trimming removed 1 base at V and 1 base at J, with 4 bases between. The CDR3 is CASSLAQNTGELFF. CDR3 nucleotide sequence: TGTGCCAGCAGCTTAGCCCAGAACACCGGGGAGCTGTTTTTT.